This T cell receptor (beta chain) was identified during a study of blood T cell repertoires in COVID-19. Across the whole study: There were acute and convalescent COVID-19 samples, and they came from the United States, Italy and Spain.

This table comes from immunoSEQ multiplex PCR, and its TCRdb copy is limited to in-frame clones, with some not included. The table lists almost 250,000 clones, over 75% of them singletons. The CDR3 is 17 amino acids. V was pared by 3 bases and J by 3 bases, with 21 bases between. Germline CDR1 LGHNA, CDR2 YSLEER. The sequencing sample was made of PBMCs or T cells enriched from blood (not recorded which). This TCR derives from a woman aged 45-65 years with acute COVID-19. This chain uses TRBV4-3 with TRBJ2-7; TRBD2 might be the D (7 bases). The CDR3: CASSQTLTGLGGYEQYF. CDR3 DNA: TGCGCCAGCAGCCAGACCCTCACTGGACTAGGGGGCTACGAGCAGTACTTC.